The 20 T cell receptor beta chains below were found in one sample sequenced in a study of OX40 agonist ivuxolimab in advanced cancers. Measured with immunoSEQ multiplex PCR; TCRdb has only the in-frame clones, and not every one. The sample consists of roughly 67,000 clones, around 80% of them appearing once. Sample: CD4+ or CD8+ T cells sorted from blood, taken in a trial of the OX40 agonist ivuxolimab. The receptors were gathered from an adult with an advanced solid tumor such as melanoma, head and neck, liver or kidney cancer.

The gene calls are TRBV4-1 and TRBJ1-2, with TRBD1 as a possible D gene (6 bases). Trimming cost V 1 base and J 1 base, with 10 bases left between them. This CDR3 region has 15 residues. Germline CDR1 and CDR2: MGHRA and YSYEKL. In nucleotides, the CDR3 is TGCGCCAGCAGCCAAGCAAGGACAGATAACTATGGCTACACCTTC. Protein product: CASSQARTDNYGYTF.

This chain joins TRBV5-1 and TRBJ2-7; possibly TRBD1 for D (6 bases). Trimming removed 4 bases from V and 5 bases from J, with 16 bases in between. CDR1 is SGHRS and CDR2 is YFSETQ in the germline V gene. The CDR3 runs 14 residues. In nucleotides, the CDR3 is TGCGCCAGCAGCAGAGCAGGGGCCCAGGACGAGCAGTACGTC. Translated, it gives CASSRAGAQDEQYV.

The V gene is TRBV5-1, the J gene TRBJ1-2; perhaps TRBD1 as D (5 bases). V dropped 0 bases and J dropped 2 bases, with 5 bases sitting between them. The CDR3 is made up of 13 amino acids. Germline lookup yields CDR1 SGHRS and CDR2 YFSETQ. Written as DNA, the CDR3 is TGCGCCAGCAGCTTGGACAGGAACTATGGCTACACCTTC. It yields the protein CASSLDRNYGYTF.

This clone has only a few counts. The gene calls are TRBV5-4 and TRBJ2-1; TRBD2 matches 10 bases. Germline loops: CDR1 SGHNT, CDR2 YYREEE (reference sequence). This CDR3 has 16 residues. Trimming cost V 0 bases and J 7 bases; bases outside gene matches: 7. The CDR3 reads CASSLAGLAGANEQFF. CDR3 DNA sequence: TGTGCCAGCAGCTTGGCGGGGCTAGCGGGAGCGAATGAGCAGTTCTTC.

This clone was seen a single time. V usage is TRBV2 and J usage is TRBJ2-2; 12 nucleotides line up with TRBD1. J was trimmed by 6 bases and V by 3 bases; bases with no gene match: 5. This CDR3 has 16 amino acids. Germline values: CDR1 SNHLY, CDR2 FYNNEI. The CDR3 loop is CASSDRDRGRAGELFF. As DNA, the CDR3 is TGTGCCAGCAGTGATAGGGACAGGGGGCGCGCCGGGGAGCTGTTTTTT.

The chain has TRBV5-6 and TRBJ1-2; 11 bases fit TRBD1. The CDR3 is 19 residues long. Unmatched junction bases numbered 14, after V lost 0 bases and J lost 4 bases. Germline assignment: CDR1 SGHDT and CDR2 YYEEEE. In DNA form, the CDR3 reads TGTGCCAGCAGCTTGGAACTAGGACAGGGGGCTCCTTGGTCCTATGGCTACACCTTC. This codes for CASSLELGQGAPWSYGYTF.

The V and J genes are TRBV5-1 and TRBJ2-5, with TRBD1 as a possible D gene (5 bases). Trimming cost V 0 bases and J 4 bases, with 16 bases left between them. Looked up from germline, CDR1 is SGHRS and CDR2 is YFSETQ. The CDR3 length is 16 residues. The CDR3 nucleotides read TGCGCCAGCAGCTTGGGGGCAGGGATTTTAGGAGAGACCCAGTACTTC. Its translation is CASSLGAGILGETQYF. Drawing the rest from reference TRBV5-1 and TRBJ2-5, the complete variable domain is KAGVTQTPRYLIKTRGQQVTLSCSPISGHRSVSWYQQTPGQGLQFLFEYFSETQRNKGNFPGRFSGRQFSNSRSEMNVSTLELGDSALYLCASSLGAGILGETQYFGPGTRLLVL.

The V gene is TRBV4-3, the J gene TRBJ1-2; D perhaps matches TRBD1 (5 bases). Germline CDR1 reads LGHNA; CDR2 reads YSLEER. This CDR3 has 14 amino acids. Trimming stripped 0 bases from V and 4 bases from J, with 9 bases between. CDR3 sequence: CASSQDRVGYGYTF. CDR3 in DNA: TGCGCCAGCAGCCAAGACAGGGTTGGCTATGGCTACACCTTC.

The chain has TRBV4-2 and TRBJ2-5; D unclear. The CDR3 loop spans 15 amino acids. CDR1 and CDR2 from the germline V gene are LGHNA and YNFKEQ. The V end lost 0 bases, the J end lost 5 bases, and 13 bases lay between the germline ends. DNA for the CDR3: TGTGCCAGCAGCCAAGATTCGGCGCCGCGGGAGACCCAGTACTTC. Its protein product is CASSQDSAPRETQYF.

Worth noting for this clone: One junction end does not reproduce the germline sequence, and a read error may be involved. This rearrangement joins TRBV7-7 to TRBJ2-5, with 7 nucleotides matching TRBD1. The CDR3 is 16 amino acids. Germline V gives CDR1 SSHAT, CDR2 FNYEAQ (reference sequence). CDR3 loop: CASSITGVGSQETQYF. The DNA for the CDR3 is TGTGCTAGCAGCATTACAGGGGTTGGTAGCCAAGAGACCCAGTACTTC.

V and J are TRBV5-1 and TRBJ1-1, with D maybe TRBD1 (5 bases). V was cut by 4 bases and J by 1 base, with 11 bases left in between. Germline CDR1 SGHRS, CDR2 YFSETQ. The CDR3 extends over 14 amino acids. CDR3 loop: CASSLQVENTEAFF. The CDR3 DNA sequence: TGCGCCAGCAGCCTACAGGTGGAGAACACTGAAGCTTTCTTT.

J is TRBJ2-7 and V is TRBV27, with D tentatively TRBD1 or TRBD2 (6 bases each). The CDR3 extends over 15 amino acids. Germline V gives CDR1 MNHEY, CDR2 SMNVEV (reference sequence). V lost 2 bases to trimming and J lost 5 bases, with 16 bases between them. The CDR3 is CASSLVWGAFNEQYF. The CDR3 DNA reads TGTGCCAGCAGTTTAGTGTGGGGGGCGTTCAACGAGCAGTACTTC.

V gene TRBV5-1 combines with J gene TRBJ2-5; D is possibly TRBD1 (6 bases). The CDR3 runs to 13 residues. Trimming left V 0 bases short and J 7 bases short, with 10 bases between. Germline assignment: CDR1 SGHRS and CDR2 YFSETQ. For the CDR3, the DNA is TGCGCCAGCAGCTTGGAGGGGGTTAGGACCCAGTACTTC. It translates to CASSLEGVRTQYF.

The V call is TRBV29-1, the J call TRBJ1-2; 7 bases agree with TRBD1. The CDR3 runs 13 residues. Germline CDR1 reads SQVTM; CDR2 reads ANQGSEA. The V segment lost 2 bases and the J segment 7 bases; nucleotides outside the gene matches: 7. CDR3 region: CSVERQGGRGYTF. The CDR3 DNA reads as TGCAGCGTTGAACGACAGGGAGGTCGTGGCTACACCTTC.

The CDR3 sequence: CATSRLGIGTGNGNTIYF. The CDR3 DNA reads as TGTGCCACCAGCAGATTGGGGATCGGGACAGGGAATGGAAACACCATATATTTT. The chain employs TRBV15 and TRBJ1-3; TRBD1 matches 9 bases. The ends lost 2 bases at V and 3 bases at J; junction bases unmatched: 11. The germline V gene has CDR1 LNHNV and CDR2 YYDKDF (reference sequence). The CDR3 totals 18 residues.

The chain recombines TRBV12-5 with TRBJ1-1, with TRBD1 matching over 7 bases. This CDR3 comprises 13 residues. The trim removed 6 bases at V and 4 bases at J, leaving 5 bases unmatched. Germline-derived CDR1 and CDR2 are LGHNT and FRNRAP. The chain's CDR3 is CASGRQGSTEAFF. In DNA form, the CDR3 reads TGTGCTAGTGGCAGACAGGGAAGCACTGAAGCTTTCTTT.

This rearrangement joins TRBV4-1 to TRBJ2-5, with D perhaps being TRBD1 or TRBD2 (6 bases each). This CDR3 contains 15 residues. Germline-derived CDR1 and CDR2 are MGHRA and YSYEKL. V was cut by 6 bases and J by 5 bases, with 19 bases left in between. CDR3 protein: CASSQAQRGVETQYF. The CDR3 DNA reads TGCGCCAGCAGTCAGGCCCAGAGGGGGGTGGAGACCCAGTACTTC.

The rearrangement joins TRBV5-5 to TRBJ2-3, with D unclear. The CDR3 has 13 residues. Germline V lookup: CDR1 SGHKS, CDR2 YYEKEE (reference sequence). The V gene lost 0 bases and the J gene lost 7 bases, with 9 bases spanning the gap. The CDR3 DNA sequence: TGTGCCAGCAGCTTGGCCCCAGGCCATACGCAGTATTTT. Encoded protein: CASSLAPGHTQYF.

The chain recombines TRBV6-1 with TRBJ2-5; 7 bases are shared with TRBD2. Looked up from germline, CDR1 is MNHNS and CDR2 is SASEGT. With 2 bases clipped from V and 1 base from J, the junction kept 10 bases outside the gene matches. The CDR3 totals 17 residues. CDR3 bases: TGTGCCAGCAGTGAACCCACTAGCGTGATACCCCAAGAGACCCAGTACTTC. Protein sequence: CASSEPTSVIPQETQYF.

The chain uses TRBV10-3 and TRBJ2-1, with 9 bases matching TRBD1. Losses at the gene ends were 6 bases for V and 0 bases for J; bases not matched to a gene: 3. The CDR3 has 15 residues. From germline, CDR1 is ENHRY and CDR2 SYGVKD. The chain's CDR3 is CAIRGTGSSYNEQFF. CDR3 bases: TGTGCCATCAGAGGGACAGGGAGCTCCTACAATGAGCAGTTCTTC.